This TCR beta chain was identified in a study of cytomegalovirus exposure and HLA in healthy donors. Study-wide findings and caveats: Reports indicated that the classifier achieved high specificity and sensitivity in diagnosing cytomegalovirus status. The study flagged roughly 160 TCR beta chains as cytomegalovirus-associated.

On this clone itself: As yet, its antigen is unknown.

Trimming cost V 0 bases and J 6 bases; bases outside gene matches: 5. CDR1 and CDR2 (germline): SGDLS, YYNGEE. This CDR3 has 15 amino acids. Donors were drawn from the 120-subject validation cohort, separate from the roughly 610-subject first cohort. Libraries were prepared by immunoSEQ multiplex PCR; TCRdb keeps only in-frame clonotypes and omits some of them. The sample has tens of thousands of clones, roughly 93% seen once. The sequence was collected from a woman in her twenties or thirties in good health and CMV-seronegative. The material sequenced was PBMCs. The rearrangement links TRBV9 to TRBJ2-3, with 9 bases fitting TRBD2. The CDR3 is CASSVEASGTDTQYF. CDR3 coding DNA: TGTGCCAGCAGCGTAGAGGCTAGCGGGACGGATACGCAGTATTTT.